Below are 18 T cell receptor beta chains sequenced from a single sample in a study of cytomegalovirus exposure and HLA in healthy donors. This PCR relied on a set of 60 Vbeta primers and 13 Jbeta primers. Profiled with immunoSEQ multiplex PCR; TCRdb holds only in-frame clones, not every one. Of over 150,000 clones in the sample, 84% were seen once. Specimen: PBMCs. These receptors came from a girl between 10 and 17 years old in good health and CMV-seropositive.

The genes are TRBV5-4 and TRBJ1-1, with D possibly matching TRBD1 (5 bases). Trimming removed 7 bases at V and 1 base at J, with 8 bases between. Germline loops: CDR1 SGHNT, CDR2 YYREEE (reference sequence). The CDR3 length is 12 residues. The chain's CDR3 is CASGQQNTEAFF. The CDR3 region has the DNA TGTGCCAGCGGACAACAGAACACTGAAGCTTTCTTT.

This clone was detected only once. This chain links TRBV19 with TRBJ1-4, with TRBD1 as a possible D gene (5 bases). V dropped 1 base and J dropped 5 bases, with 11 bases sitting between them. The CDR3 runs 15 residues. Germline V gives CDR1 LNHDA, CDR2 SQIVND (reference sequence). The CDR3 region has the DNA TGTGCCAGTAGTATAGTTGACAGAAAAAATGAAAAACTGTTTTTT. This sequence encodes CASSIVDRKNEKLFF.

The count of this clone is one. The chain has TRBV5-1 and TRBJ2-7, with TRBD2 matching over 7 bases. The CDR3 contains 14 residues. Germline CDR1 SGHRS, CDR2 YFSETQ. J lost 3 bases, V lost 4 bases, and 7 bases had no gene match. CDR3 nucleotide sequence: TGCGCCAGCAGCCCGCGGGGGAAAGGCTACGAGCAGTACTTC. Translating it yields CASSPRGKGYEQYF.

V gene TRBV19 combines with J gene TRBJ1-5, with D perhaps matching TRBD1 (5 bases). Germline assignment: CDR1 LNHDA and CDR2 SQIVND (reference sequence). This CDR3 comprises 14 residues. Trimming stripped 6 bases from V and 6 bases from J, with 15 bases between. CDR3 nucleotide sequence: TGTGCCAGTAGAGGTGGTGGGGCCGGTCAGCCCCAGCATTTT. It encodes CASRGGGAGQPQHF.

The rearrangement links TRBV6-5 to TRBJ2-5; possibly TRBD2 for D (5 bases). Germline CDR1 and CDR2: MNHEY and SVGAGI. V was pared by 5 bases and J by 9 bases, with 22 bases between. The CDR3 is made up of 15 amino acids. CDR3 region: CASSRTRTETEAQYF. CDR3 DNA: TGTGCCAGCAGTCGGACTCGGACCGAAACGGAGGCCCAGTACTTC.

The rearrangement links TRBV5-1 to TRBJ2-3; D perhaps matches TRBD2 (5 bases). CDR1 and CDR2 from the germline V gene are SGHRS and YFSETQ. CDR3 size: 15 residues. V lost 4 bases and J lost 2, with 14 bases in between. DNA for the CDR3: TGCGCCAGCAGCCCAGGCGGGTACCTCACAGATACGCAGTATTTT. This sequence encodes CASSPGGYLTDTQYF.

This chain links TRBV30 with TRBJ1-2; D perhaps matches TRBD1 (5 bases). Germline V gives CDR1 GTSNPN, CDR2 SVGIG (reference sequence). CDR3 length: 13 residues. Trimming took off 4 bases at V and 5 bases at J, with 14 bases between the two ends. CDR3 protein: CAWIRQSVYGYTF. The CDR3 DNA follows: TGTGCCTGGATCAGACAGTCGGTATATGGCTACACCTTC.

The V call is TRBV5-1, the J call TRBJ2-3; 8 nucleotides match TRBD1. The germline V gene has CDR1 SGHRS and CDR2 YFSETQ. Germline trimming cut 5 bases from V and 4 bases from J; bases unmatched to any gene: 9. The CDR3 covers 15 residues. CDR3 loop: CASSLGTGGADTQYF. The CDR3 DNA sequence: TGCGCCAGCAGTCTTGGGACAGGAGGGGCAGATACGCAGTATTTT.

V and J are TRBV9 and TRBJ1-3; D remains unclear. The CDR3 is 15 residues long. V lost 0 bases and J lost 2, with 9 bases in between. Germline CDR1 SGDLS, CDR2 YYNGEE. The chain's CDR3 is CASSVGATTGNTIYF. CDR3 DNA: TGTGCCAGCAGCGTAGGGGCCACCACTGGAAACACCATATATTTT.

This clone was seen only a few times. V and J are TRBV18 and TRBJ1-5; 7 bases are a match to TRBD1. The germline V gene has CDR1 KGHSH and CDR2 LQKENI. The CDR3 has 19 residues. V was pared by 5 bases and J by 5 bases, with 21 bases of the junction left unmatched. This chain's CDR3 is CASSLTETGLVGWDQPQHF. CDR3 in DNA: TGTGCCAGCTCATTGACGGAGACAGGGTTGGTAGGGTGGGATCAGCCCCAGCATTTT.

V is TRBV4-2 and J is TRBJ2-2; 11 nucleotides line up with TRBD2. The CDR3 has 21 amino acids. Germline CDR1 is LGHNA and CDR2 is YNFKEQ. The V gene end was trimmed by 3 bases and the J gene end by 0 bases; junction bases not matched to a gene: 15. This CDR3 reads CASSHKRYSSGGLTNTGELFF. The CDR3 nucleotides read TGTGCCAGCAGCCACAAGCGGTACTCTAGCGGGGGGCTCACGAACACCGGGGAGCTGTTTTTT.

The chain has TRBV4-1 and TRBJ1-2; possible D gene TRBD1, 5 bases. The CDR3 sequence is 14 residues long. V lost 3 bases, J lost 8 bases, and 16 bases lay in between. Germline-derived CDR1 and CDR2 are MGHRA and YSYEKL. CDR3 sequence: CASSQPGGILGYTF. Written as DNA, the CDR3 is TGCGCCAGCAGCCAGCCCGGGGGGATCTTGGGCTACACCTTC.

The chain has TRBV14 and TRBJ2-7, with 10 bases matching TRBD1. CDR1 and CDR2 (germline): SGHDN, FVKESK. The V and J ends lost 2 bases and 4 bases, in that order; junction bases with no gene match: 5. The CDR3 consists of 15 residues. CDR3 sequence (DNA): TGTGCCAGCAGCCAAATTCGGACAGGGGGATACGAGCAGTACTTC. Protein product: CASSQIRTGGYEQYF.

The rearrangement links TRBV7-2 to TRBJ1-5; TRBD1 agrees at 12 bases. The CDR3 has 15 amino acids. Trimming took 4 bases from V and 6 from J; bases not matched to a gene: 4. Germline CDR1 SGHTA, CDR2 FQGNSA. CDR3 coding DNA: TGTGCCAGCAGCTCGGGACAGGGGGCAGGTCAGCCCCAGCATTTT. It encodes CASSSGQGAGQPQHF.

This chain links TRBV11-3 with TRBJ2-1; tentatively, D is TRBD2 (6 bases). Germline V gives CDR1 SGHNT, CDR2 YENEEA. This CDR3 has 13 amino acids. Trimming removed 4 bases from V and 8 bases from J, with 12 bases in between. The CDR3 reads CASSSIREYEQFF. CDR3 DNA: TGTGCCAGCAGCTCTATTCGGGAGTATGAGCAGTTCTTC.

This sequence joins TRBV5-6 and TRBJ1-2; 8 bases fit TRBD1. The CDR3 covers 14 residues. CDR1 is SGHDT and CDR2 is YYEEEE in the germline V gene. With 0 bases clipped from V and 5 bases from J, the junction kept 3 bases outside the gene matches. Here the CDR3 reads CASSLGTGHYGYTF. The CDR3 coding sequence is TGTGCCAGCAGCTTGGGGACAGGGCATTATGGCTACACCTTC.

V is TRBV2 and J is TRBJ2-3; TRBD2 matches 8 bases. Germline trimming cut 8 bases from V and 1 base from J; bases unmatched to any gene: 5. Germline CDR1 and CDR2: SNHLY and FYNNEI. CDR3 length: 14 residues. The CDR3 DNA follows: TGTGCCAGCCGGCGTAGCGGGGGCACAGATACGCAGTATTTT. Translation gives CASRRSGGTDTQYF. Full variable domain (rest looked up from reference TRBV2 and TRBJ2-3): EPEVTQTPSHQVTQMGQEVILRCVPISNHLYFYWYRQILGQKVEFLVSFYNNEISEKSEIFDDQFSVERPDGSNFTLKIRSTKLEDSAMYFCASRRSGGTDTQYFGPGTRLTVL.

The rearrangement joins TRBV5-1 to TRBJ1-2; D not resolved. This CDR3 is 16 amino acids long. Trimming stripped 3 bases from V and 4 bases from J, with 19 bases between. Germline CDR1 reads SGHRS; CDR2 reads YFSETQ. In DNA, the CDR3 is TGCGCCAGCAGCTCGGATTGGGGAGAGGAGGGCTATGGCTACACCTTC. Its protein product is CASSSDWGEEGYGYTF.